Listed below are T cell receptor beta chains from one sample, sequenced in a study of blood T cell repertoires in COVID-19. The assay was immunoSEQ multiplex PCR, and TCRdb's table has in-frame clones only and misses some. The sample records about 180,000 clones, about 90% being singletons. The sequenced material came from PBMCs or T cells enriched from blood (not recorded which). The receptors originated from a human donor with acute COVID-19. The donor label of this sample is uncertain. Each CDR3 is given with its conserved first and last residue. D genes are given only for firm matches. Expanded clones are given a class, and other clones once, few, many or no size at all.

v_call: TRBV7-8
clone_size: NA
d_call: NA
j_call: TRBJ1-3
cdr3_nt: TGTGCCAGCAGCTTAGTCCCAGGGTCAAGCTCTGGAAACACCATATATTTT
cdr3_aa: CASSLVPGSSSGNTIYF

v_call: TRBV29-1
clone_size: NA
d_call: TRBD1
j_call: TRBJ1-1
cdr3_nt: TGCAGCGTCTGGACAGGGGGCTTGACTGAAGCTTTCTTT
cdr3_aa: CSVWTGGLTEAFF

v_call: TRBV5-1
clone_size: NA
d_call: NA
j_call: TRBJ1-4
cdr3_nt: TGCGCCAGCAGCTCCGGACAGACGGGTACGGGTGAAAAACTGTTTTTT
cdr3_aa: CASSSGQTGTGEKLFF

v_call: TRBV4-1
clone_size: NA
d_call: NA
j_call: TRBJ1-1
cdr3_nt: TGCGCCAGCAGCCGGTGGAGGAACACTGAAGCTTTCTTT
cdr3_aa: CASSRWRNTEAFF

v_call: TRBV19
clone_size: NA
d_call: NA
j_call: TRBJ2-7
cdr3_nt: TGTGCCAGTTCCCCCCTTAACGGCTACGAGCAGTACTTC
cdr3_aa: CASSPLNGYEQYF

v_call: TRBV19
clone_size: few
d_call: NA
j_call: TRBJ2-7
cdr3_nt: TGTGCCAGTAGTATAGTCGGTGAAACCTACGAGCAGTACTTC
cdr3_aa: CASSIVGETYEQYF

v_call: TRBV19
clone_size: once
d_call: TRBD1
j_call: TRBJ1-1
cdr3_nt: TGTGCCAGTAACCCCGGGACAGGGGTCACTGAAGCTTTCTTT
cdr3_aa: CASNPGTGVTEAFF

v_call: TRBV2
clone_size: NA
d_call: TRBD1
j_call: TRBJ1-3
cdr3_nt: TGTGCCAGCAGTGAAGAGGGGGCCAGGGCTCGAAACACCATATATTTT
cdr3_aa: CASSEEGARARNTIYF

v_call: TRBV4-1
clone_size: NA
d_call: NA
j_call: TRBJ1-4
cdr3_nt: TGCGCCAGCAGCCCTGGAGTGGCGACCACAACTAATGAAAAACTGTTTTTT
cdr3_aa: CASSPGVATTTNEKLFF

v_call: TRBV9
clone_size: NA
d_call: TRBD2
j_call: TRBJ2-3
cdr3_nt: TGTGCCAGCAGCGTCCAAGCGGGGTCACTGGATACGCAGTATTTT
cdr3_aa: CASSVQAGSLDTQYF